This T cell receptor beta chain was identified in a study of cytomegalovirus exposure and HLA in healthy donors (dated by TCRdb to 2016 to 2017). About the study as a whole: A later analysis indicated that the 90 to 150 validation repertoires were generated on the platform also employed for the 700 or so repertoires of the first cohort. To predict cytomegalovirus infection status, the study brought together high-throughput TCR immunosequencing, statistical association of individual TCRs with disease status, and machine learning. The study aimed to test whether signatures of past pathogen exposure could be identified by cataloging public T cell receptors. A separate validation cohort of over a hundred different subjects was used in addition to the approximately 670-subject first cohort. The paper as a whole reports these results and caveats: In vitro tests confirmed that three of the cytomegalovirus-associated TCR beta chains recognize cytomegalovirus antigens. A later analysis lacked HLA typing for the validation cohort, so it scored co-occurrence in that cohort across all 110 or so repertoires. Most TCR sequences were observed very rarely across donors, whereas some public TCRs were present in many individuals. In the study, some 180 TCR beta chains were listed as associated with cytomegalovirus. Cytomegalovirus status was reported to be diagnosed by the classifier with high specificity and sensitivity in both the original and validation cohorts. Subsequent analysis determined that TCRs grouped into clusters in the first cohort also showed a tendency toward co-occurrence across the 120 or so validation repertoires, and 94% of cluster scores exceeded 0. The authors suggested that the approach could potentially be extended to other disease states and immunological phenotypes.

On this clone: Its antigen specificity is not known. No qualities accompany the bases; no much larger clone lies one base away.

Here V drops 5 bases and J drops 3 bases, and the junction holds 4 bases not matched to any gene. The CDR3 runs 13 residues from the cysteine to the phenylalanine. Of all the DNA, just the CDR3 is kept, 39 bases in frame from base 1. CDR1 and CDR2 were assigned from the germline V gene as MNHEY and SVGAGI. Separate from the roughly 650-subject first cohort, the validation cohort of roughly 120 subjects was the group to which the donors belonged. The library relied on the immunoSEQ multiplex PCR assay. Per the original workflow: A statistical classification framework was developed to diagnose cytomegalovirus status using the catalog of TCR beta chain sequences. Here the immuneACCESS table is served through TCRdb, limited to in-frame sequences with V and J called. Missing clones are a known gap in these copies; in checked studies unresolved V genes cover under half, and the rest lacks a known reason. The V and J calls and the clone size are those of that table, but D and trimming were determined from the DNA. For this sample there are roughly 350,000 clones; roughly 85% appear just once. Around 0.8% of the sample is in the top ten clones.

This receptor chain uses TRBV6-5 and TRBJ2-7, with 7 middle bases fitting TRBD1. The TCR sequence derives from a woman aged 18-30 years in good health and CMV-seronegative. The sample was PBMCs. The nucleotide sequence reads as follows: TGTGCCAGCAGTCGGGACAGAGACTACGAGCAGTACTTC. It specifies CASSRDRDYEQYF.